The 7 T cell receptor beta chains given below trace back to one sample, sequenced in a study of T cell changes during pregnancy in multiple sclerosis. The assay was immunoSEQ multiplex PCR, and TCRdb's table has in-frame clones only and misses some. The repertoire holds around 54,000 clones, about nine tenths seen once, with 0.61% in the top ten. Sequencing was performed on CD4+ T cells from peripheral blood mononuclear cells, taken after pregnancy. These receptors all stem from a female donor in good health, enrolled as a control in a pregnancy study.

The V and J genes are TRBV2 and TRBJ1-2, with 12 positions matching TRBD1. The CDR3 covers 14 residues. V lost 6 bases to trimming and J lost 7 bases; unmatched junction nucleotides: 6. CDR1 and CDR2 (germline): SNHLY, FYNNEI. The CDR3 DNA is TGTGCCAGCAGCCCCGGGACAGGGGGCGGTGGCTACACCTTC. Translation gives CASSPGTGGGGYTF.

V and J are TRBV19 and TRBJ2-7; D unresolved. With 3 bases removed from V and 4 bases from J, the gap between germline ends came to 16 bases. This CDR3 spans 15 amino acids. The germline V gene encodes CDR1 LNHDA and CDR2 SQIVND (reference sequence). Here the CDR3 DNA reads TGTGCCAGTAGTATTCGGCATAATGCGGAATACGAGCAGTACTTC. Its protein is CASSIRHNAEYEQYF. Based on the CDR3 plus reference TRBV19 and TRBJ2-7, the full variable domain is DGGITQSPKYLFRKEGQNVTLSCEQNLNHDAMYWYRQDPGQGLRLIYYSQIVNDFQKGDIAEGYSVSREKKESFPLTVTSAQKNPTAFYLCASSIRHNAEYEQYFGPGTRLTVT.

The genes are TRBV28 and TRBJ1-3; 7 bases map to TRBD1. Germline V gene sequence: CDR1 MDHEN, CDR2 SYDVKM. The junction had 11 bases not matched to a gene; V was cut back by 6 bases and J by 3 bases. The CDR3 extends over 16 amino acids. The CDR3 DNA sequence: TGTGCCAGCAGCCCCGCCCCTGACAGGGTTGGAAACACCATATATTTT. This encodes CASSPAPDRVGNTIYF.

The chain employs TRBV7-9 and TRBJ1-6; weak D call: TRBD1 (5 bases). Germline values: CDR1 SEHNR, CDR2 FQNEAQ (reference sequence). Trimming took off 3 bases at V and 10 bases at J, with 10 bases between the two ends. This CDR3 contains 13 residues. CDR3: CASSFGGESPLHF. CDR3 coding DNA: TGTGCCAGCAGCTTCGGGGGAGAATCACCCCTCCACTTT.

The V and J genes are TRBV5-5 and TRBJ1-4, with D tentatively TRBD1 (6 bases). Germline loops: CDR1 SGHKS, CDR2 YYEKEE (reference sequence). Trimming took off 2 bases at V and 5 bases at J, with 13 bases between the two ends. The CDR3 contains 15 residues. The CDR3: CASSLLQGVNEKLFF. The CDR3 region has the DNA TGTGCCAGCAGCTTATTACAGGGAGTGAATGAAAAACTGTTTTTT. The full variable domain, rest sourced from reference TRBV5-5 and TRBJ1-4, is DAGVTQSPTHLIKTRGQQVTLRCSPISGHKSVSWYQQVLGQGPQFIFQYYEKEERGRGNFPDRFSARQFPNYSSELNVNALLLGDSALYLCASSLLQGVNEKLFFGSGTQLSVL.

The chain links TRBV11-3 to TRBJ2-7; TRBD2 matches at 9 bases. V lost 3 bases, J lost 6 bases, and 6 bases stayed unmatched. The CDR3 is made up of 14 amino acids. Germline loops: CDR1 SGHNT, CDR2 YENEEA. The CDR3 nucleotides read TGTGCCAGCAGCTTTAGCGGGGGCCCCGGCGAGCAGTACTTC. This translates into CASSFSGGPGEQYF.

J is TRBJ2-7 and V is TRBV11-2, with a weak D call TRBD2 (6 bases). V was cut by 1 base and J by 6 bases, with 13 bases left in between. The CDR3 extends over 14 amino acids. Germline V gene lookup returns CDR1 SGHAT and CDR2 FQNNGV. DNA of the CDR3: TGTGCCAGCAGCTTAGGAGTTGCGGGGACCGAGCAGTACTTC. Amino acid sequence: CASSLGVAGTEQYF.